This TCR beta chain was profiled in a study of blood T cell repertoires in COVID-19. On the study more broadly: Specimens from acute and convalescent COVID-19 originated in the United States, Italy and Spain. Sources were T cells, B-cell-depleted T cells, or PBMCs; the material itself was cDNA or gDNA.

Followed longitudinally, the Seattle patients had been enrolled during active infection. V lost 2 bases and J 6 bases, leaving 10 bases between the germline ends. The CDR3 is 13 amino acids. CDR1 is LGHDT and CDR2 is YNNKEL in the germline V gene (reference sequence). In the original workflow: Using reference gene primer amplification, nucleated cell counts were estimated. Produced via immunoSEQ multiplex PCR; TCRdb's table is partial and in-frame only. That table gives V, J and clone size, and the DNA gave D and trimming. The table includes roughly 410,000 clones, approximately 87% detected once. The chain is built from TRBV3-1 (or the pseudogene TRBV3-2) and TRBJ1-1; D remains unclear. The TCR was taken from a woman aged 60-75 years with COVID-19, enrolled during active disease. The sample taken for sequencing was peripheral blood. The CDR3 coding sequence is TGTGCCAGCAGCCAATTCGGCGGCGCTGAAGCTTTCTTT. Translating gives CASSQFGGAEAFF.